The rows below give T cell receptor beta chains drawn from one sample of a study of blood T cell repertoires in COVID-19. Measured with immunoSEQ multiplex PCR; TCRdb has only the in-frame clones, and not every one. The repertoire includes 100,000 or so clones, roughly 86% of them detected once, and roughly 6.5% sits in the top ten. Sequenced sample: peripheral blood. The receptors come from a woman aged 60-75 years with acute or convalescent COVID-19. Each CDR3 is given without its conserved first and last residue.

v_call cdr3_aa
TRBV5-8 ASSFPGQGLNTEAF
TRBV29-1 SVQQGSLNTIY
TRBV4-1 ASSQEGSSNEQF
TRBV7-9 ASSLAGLTDTQY
TRBV6-5 ASSPSLGGATEAF
TRBV6-9 ASKGGPYNEQF
TRBV24-1 ATSDLSGQGYTQY
TRBV29-1 SVDSGGSYNEQF
TRBV28 ASRPPGDRQSLRNTGELF
TRBV5-1 ASSLGAAGANVLT
TRBV7-6 ASSPTGGAKGYT
TRBV28 ASNSGDPTGELF
TRBV11-3 ASSLSAPMVGLYSNQPQH
TRBV2 ASRAGQMGYGYT
TRBV19 ASSIQGMSTGELF
TRBV6-1 ATAALDTQY
TRBV18 ASSPLGEAF
TRBV18 ASSPVLGQGGYEQY
TRBV18 ASSPRGGNDPYGYT
TRBV6-5 ASSSTGTEQF
TRBV7-2 ASSLVGQETQY
TRBV5-4 ASSPGQGRGGYT
TRBV29-1 SAVPDRATSTYEQY
TRBV29-1 SVELASTQY
TRBV4-1 ASSLSGRDTDTQY
TRBV19 ASSILGVGAYGYT
TRBV3-1/TRBV3-2 ASSQRGTRETQY
TRBV28 ASRGNHNYGYT
TRBV5-6 ASSFQNSGNTIY
TRBV30 AWSAGGNEKLF
TRBV9 ASSPQVGGGNTIY
TRBV28 ASRGAQGAYGYT
TRBV5-1 ASSRDGANVLT
TRBV3-1/TRBV3-2 ASSPYSMGGNEQF
TRBV19 ASSPWTGSNTGELF
TRBV18 ASSPPMGTARGYT
TRBV6-6 ASRSAAAAGETQY
TRBV5-1 ASSLPQVSGPNTGELF
TRBV7-8 ASSPITGAGNTIY
TRBV13 ASSFPSGSTYNEQF
TRBV18 ASSEGQGAANPYMNTEAF
TRBV3-1/TRBV3-2 ASSPRTNMNTEAF
TRBV13 ASSLDYPNTGELF
TRBV19 ASSIVTGGHYGYT
TRBV9 ASSVDVAGRLNEQF
TRBV10-3 AINNAGGSYNEQF
TRBV28 ASSVEQPQH
TRBV27 ASSPRASGNTIY
TRBV4-1 ASSQEPRVEDTQY
TRBV28 ASSSTQRRAEAF
TRBV2 ASSEGQGLGTQY
TRBV30 AWEHRGQVYGYT
TRBV6-5 ASSYDRVLVEAF
TRBV12-2 ASRLDGTPHNWALH